These 17 T cell receptor beta chains were all obtained from the same sample, sequenced in a study of cytomegalovirus exposure and HLA in healthy donors. A multiplex PCR was run with 60 Vbeta primers and 13 Jbeta primers. The protocol was immunoSEQ multiplex PCR, while the TCRdb copy is restricted to in-frame clones and leaves out a portion. In the table there are approximately 88,000 clones, under 85% of which are singletons. Material: PBMCs. The receptor source for this set is a man aged 45-65 years in good health and CMV-seropositive.

This clone has only a few counts. The chain recombines TRBV21-1 with TRBJ1-2; whether TRBD1, the table's D call, matches the DNA was not checked. TRBV21-1 is marked as a pseudogene. CDR3 length equals 15 residues. CDR3 sequence reads: CASSPGQGESYGYTF. In nucleotides, the CDR3 is TGTGCCAGCTCTCCGGGACAGGGGGAATCCTATGGCTACACCTTC.

The CDR3 coding sequence is TGTGCCAGTAGTCCAACAACAGGGTACGAGCAGTACTTC. It encodes CASSPTTGYEQYF. The rearrangement links TRBV19 to TRBJ2-7; D is perhaps TRBD1 (6 bases). This CDR3 comprises 13 residues. Trimming took off 5 bases at V and 4 bases at J, with 12 bases between the two ends. The V gene's germline CDR1 is LNHDA and CDR2 SQIVND (reference sequence).

This chain links TRBV19 with TRBJ1-2, with D hard to call. Germline-derived CDR1 and CDR2 are LNHDA and SQIVND (reference sequence). V lost 3 bases to trimming and J lost 1 base, with 12 bases between them. The length of the CDR3 is 15 residues. CDR3 loop: CASSMLNRFNYGYTF. The CDR3 DNA follows: TGTGCCAGTAGTATGCTCAACAGATTTAACTATGGCTACACCTTC.

The V gene is TRBV7-7, the J gene TRBJ2-2; 11 bases agree with TRBD2. The V and J ends lost 4 bases and 6 bases, in that order; junction bases with no gene match: 7. The CDR3 sequence is 16 residues long. The germline gives CDR1 SSHAT, CDR2 FNYEAQ (reference sequence). The CDR3 nucleotides read TGTGCCAGCAGCTATTCTAGCGGGGGGCCGCCCGGGGAGCTGTTTTTT. Its protein product is CASSYSSGGPPGELFF.

This clone was detected once. This chain's CDR3 is CASSRQGANTGELFF. DNA for the CDR3: TGTGCCAGCAGCCGACAGGGGGCGAACACCGGGGAGCTGTTTTTT. This sequence joins TRBV7-2 and TRBJ2-2; the match to TRBD1 covers 9 bases. Germline CDR1 and CDR2: SGHTA and FQGNSA. With 5 bases clipped from V and 0 bases from J, the junction kept 1 base outside the gene matches. The CDR3 extends over 15 amino acids.

V gene TRBV4-3 combines with J gene TRBJ2-3; 7 bases match TRBD2. Looked up from germline, CDR1 is LGHNA and CDR2 is YSLEER. The CDR3 is 14 amino acids. V was pared by 2 bases and J by 6 bases, with 5 bases of the junction left unmatched. The CDR3: CASSQKGRVDTQYF. CDR3 sequence (DNA): TGCGCCAGCAGCCAAAAAGGGAGGGTGGATACGCAGTATTTT.

The gene calls are TRBV28 and TRBJ1-6; possibly TRBD1 for D (5 bases). Germline values: CDR1 MDHEN, CDR2 SYDVKM. V was cut by 7 bases and J by 11 bases, with 15 bases left in between. CDR3 length: 13 amino acids. CDR3 DNA sequence: TGTGCCAGCAAAAAGGGGCAGGTCGCACCCCTCCACTTT. It yields the protein CASKKGQVAPLHF.

This rearrangement joins TRBV7-8 to TRBJ1-2; D gene ambiguous. Trimming removed 5 bases at V and 7 bases at J, with 17 bases between. The CDR3 sequence is 14 residues long. Looked up from germline, CDR1 is SGHVS and CDR2 is FQNEAQ. The CDR3 coding sequence is TGTGCCAGCAGCCTTAGCTCTGGGTTTTTTGGCTACACCTTC. Residues: CASSLSSGFFGYTF.

The chain employs TRBV4-1 and TRBJ2-6; 7 nucleotides agree with TRBD1. The germline CDR1 and CDR2 sequences are MGHRA and YSYEKL. Trimming removed 0 bases from V and 8 bases from J; junction bases left unmatched: 10. The length of the CDR3 is 17 residues. For the CDR3, the DNA is TGCGCCAGCAGCCAAGACTGGGACAGCCAAGTATCCAACGTCCTGACTTTC. Its protein product is CASSQDWDSQVSNVLTF.

The genes are TRBV19 and TRBJ2-1; D is possibly TRBD2 (6 bases). Per germline, CDR1 LNHDA and CDR2 SQIVND (reference sequence). The CDR3 extends over 18 amino acids. V was clipped by 3 bases and J by 10 bases, with 28 bases between them. The CDR3 spells CASSIIYPPGLGGREQFF. The CDR3 DNA is TGTGCCAGTAGTATTATTTATCCCCCGGGACTCGGAGGCCGCGAGCAGTTCTTC.

The V call is TRBV6-5, the J call TRBJ2-1; TRBD2 matches at 7 bases. In germline, CDR1 is MNHEY, CDR2 SVGAGI. V lost 10 bases and J lost 4; bases outside the gene matches: 10. The CDR3 is made up of 14 amino acids. CDR3 in DNA: TGTGCCACCAGACCGGGACTACCTTACAATGAGCAGTTCTTC. It yields the protein CATRPGLPYNEQFF.

CDR3 DNA sequence: TGTGCCTGGAGTGTTAGGACAGGGGGCTCGGTCACTGAAGCTTTCTTT. It is translated as CAWSVRTGGSVTEAFF. V usage is TRBV30 and J usage is TRBJ1-1; the match to TRBD1 covers 11 bases. CDR1 and CDR2 (germline): GTSNPN, SVGIG (reference sequence). The length of the CDR3 is 16 residues. Germline trimming cut 0 bases from V and 4 bases from J; bases unmatched to any gene: 7.

This chain joins TRBV7-8 and TRBJ2-1; 10 positions agree with TRBD2. The CDR3 is 16 amino acids. Per germline, CDR1 SGHVS and CDR2 FQNEAQ. Trimming at V came to 4 bases and at J to 7 bases, leaving 10 bases not matched to a gene. The CDR3 sequence is CASSSGTSGVANEQFF. Here the CDR3 DNA reads TGTGCCAGCAGCTCCGGCACTAGCGGGGTCGCGAATGAGCAGTTCTTC.

A few counts support this clone. The V and J genes are TRBV28 and TRBJ2-1; D is uncertain. Deletions cut 2 bases from V and 6 bases from J, with 8 bases between. The germline V gene has CDR1 MDHEN and CDR2 SYDVKM. The CDR3 totals 13 residues. CDR3: CASSLGPTNEQFF. The CDR3 DNA sequence: TGTGCCAGCAGTTTAGGGCCGACCAATGAGCAGTTCTTC.

This clone was recorded a few times. The V call is TRBV29-1, the J call TRBJ1-1; D is ambiguous. The germline V gene encodes CDR1 SQVTM and CDR2 ANQGSEA. This CDR3 has 10 residues. The germline V and J ends were trimmed by 6 bases and 4 bases, with 6 bases remaining between them. The CDR3 loop is CSVAGTEAFF. DNA of the CDR3: TGCAGCGTCGCAGGCACTGAAGCTTTCTTT.

This clone was recorded once. Other DNA sequences in this sample translate to the same CDR3. The J gene is TRBJ1-5, the V gene TRBV9; D might be TRBD1 (5 bases). V was pared by 0 bases and J by 4 bases, with 5 bases between. The CDR3 has 13 amino acids. CDR1 is SGDLS, CDR2 YYNGEE, per germline. CDR3 residues: CASSVGQNQPQHF. The CDR3 DNA reads as TGTGCCAGCAGCGTAGGACAGAATCAGCCCCAGCATTTT.

The chain joins TRBV6-4 to TRBJ2-2; 8 bases agree with TRBD1. The CDR3 has 14 amino acids. The germline V gene has CDR1 MRHNA and CDR2 SNTAGT. Trimming cost V 8 bases and J 0 bases; bases outside gene matches: 2. CDR3 sequence: CASSGQANTGELFF. DNA for the CDR3: TGTGCCAGCTCGGGACAGGCGAACACCGGGGAGCTGTTTTTT.